These T cell receptor beta chains were read from a single sample in a study of blood T cells in healthy people across ages. TCRdb re-called the 5' RACE reads through MiXCR, storing one row per CDR3 protein. The sample yields fewer than 600,000 distinct CDR3 sequences, over 25% seen once. A further study also used this sample, focusing on T cells of mothers and their children.

The sample comprised blood. The receptors stem from a boy aged 2 to 9 in good health. The CDR3 runs from the conserved cysteine through the conserved F or W. Fields, in order: CDR3 protein, V gene, clone size, J gene, D gene. D genes are given only for firm matches. Part of the rows lack a size; the others show once, few, many or a class for expanded clones.

CSAGDALGEGEQYF TRBV20-1 - TRBJ2-7 TRBD2
CASSLAPPGELFF TRBV5-1 few TRBJ2-2 -
CASSEGSGGYTF TRBV10-2 few TRBJ1-2 -
CASSNQPSSYNSPLHF TRBV18 few TRBJ1-6 -
CASSHWDRVGEKLFF TRBV3-1 few TRBJ1-4 TRBD1
CASSSRQGVALNYGYTF TRBV11-2 few TRBJ1-2 TRBD1
CSARKGGGANEKLFF TRBV29-1 - TRBJ1-4 -
CASSKKKAGGYEQCF TRBV21-1 few TRBJ2-5 -
CATSKTQGGDTQYF TRBV24-1 few TRBJ2-3 -
CASRPTSGTQYF TRBV28 few - -
CASNRGGAGNEQFF TRBV7-9 - TRBJ2-1 TRBD2
CASSVTGGPYNEQFF TRBV11-2 few TRBJ2-1 TRBD1
CASSYSFSSGGQGEQYF TRBV6-5 - TRBJ2-7 TRBD2
CSVEGGGTEDGYTF TRBV29-1 - TRBJ1-2 -
CASSPGRGVEQYF TRBV7-2 few TRBJ2-7 TRBD2
CSVELAELTDTQYF TRBV29-1 few TRBJ2-3 TRBD2
CASSLGLAGGRQETQYF TRBV13 few TRBJ2-5 TRBD2
CASSAGPSSGEKLFF TRBV7-8 few TRBJ1-4 -
CSVGGTSLEQYF TRBV29-1 - TRBJ2-7 TRBD2
CASTWGGGSYNEQFF TRBV5-4 - TRBJ2-1 -
CASSPLPAGPQETQYF TRBV19 - TRBJ2-5 -
CASSFGRTFKETQYF TRBV5-1 few TRBJ2-5 -
CASSRREYGYTF TRBV12-3/TRBV12-4 - TRBJ1-2 -
CASSVQSSGNTIYF TRBV19 - TRBJ1-3 -
CASSFSRIEKLFF TRBV12-3/TRBV12-4 once TRBJ1-4 -
CASSQGGSGTDTQYF TRBV4-3 - TRBJ2-3 -
CASSQINSPLHF TRBV27 - TRBJ1-6 -
CASSLVTSGRIHEQYF TRBV28 - - TRBD2
CASSLDGPLGYTF TRBV5-1 few TRBJ1-2 -
CASSEGAPYNEQFF TRBV2 - TRBJ2-1 -
CAIKRGTDTQYF TRBV10-3 - TRBJ2-3 -
CATSDGNTIYF TRBV24-1 - TRBJ1-3 -
CASSVSQDNYGYTF TRBV9 few TRBJ1-2 -
CASSQEAQGHTQYF TRBV4-3 - TRBJ2-3 -
CASSQDLASETQYF TRBV14 - TRBJ2-5 -
CAISEGPPGQETQYF TRBV10-3 - TRBJ2-5 -
CASSFFERTANYGYTF TRBV7-9 few TRBJ1-2 -
CASTATSGVNEQFF TRBV7-2 few TRBJ2-1 TRBD2
CASTQGQIYTF TRBV19 - TRBJ1-2 -
CSALETKRGGEDTQYF TRBV20-1 few TRBJ2-3 TRBD2
CASTSGGGTGELFF TRBV6-5 few TRBJ2-2 TRBD1
CASSSTKNIQYF TRBV12-3/TRBV12-4 - TRBJ2-4 -
CASSLPASEQFF TRBV28 many - -
CSAGQGSPAYNEQFF TRBV20-1 few TRBJ2-1 TRBD1
CASSLWGTRAKNIQYF TRBV12-3/TRBV12-4 - TRBJ2-4 -
CASSPGGLAGGPSTDTQYF TRBV3-1 - TRBJ2-3 TRBD2
CASSGGLSPQTQYF TRBV3-1 few TRBJ2-5 TRBD2
CASSFSDSLSGYTF TRBV12-3/TRBV12-4 few TRBJ1-2 -
CASGDSPLHF TRBV6-5 few TRBJ1-6 -
CASGLVPNSYEQYF TRBV12-5 few TRBJ2-7 -
CASSKDSFGTQYF TRBV11-3 - TRBJ2-5 -
CAISETGGSGTQYF TRBV10-3 - TRBJ2-5 TRBD2
CASSRPTGGDTEAFF TRBV12-3/TRBV12-4 - TRBJ1-1 -
CSARRDRGQETQYF TRBV20-1 few TRBJ2-5 TRBD1
CASSTRIYRGESSGANVLTF TRBV21-1 - TRBJ2-6 -
CSVRGASGNNEQFF TRBV29-1 few TRBJ2-1 -
CSVSGTLGDLANYGYTF TRBV29-1 once TRBJ1-2 -
CASSLTSREQYF TRBV12-3/TRBV12-4 - TRBJ2-7 TRBD2
CASSSVYSPLHF TRBV12-3/TRBV12-4 - TRBJ1-6 -
CSVVGEEGYTF TRBV29-1 - TRBJ1-2 -